What follows is one TCR beta chain and its context. The data derive from a study of blood T cell repertoires in COVID-19. The overall study: COVID-19 samples collected from the United States, Italy and Spain covered acute and convalescent phases. Sources were T cells, B-cell-depleted T cells, or PBMCs; the material itself was cDNA or gDNA.

This CDR3 comprises 15 residues. Trimming cost V 5 bases and J 4 bases; bases outside gene matches: 9. Per the germline V gene, CDR1 is SEHNR and CDR2 is FQNEAQ (reference sequence). Authors' processing steps: By means of reference gene primer amplification, nucleated cell counts were estimated. Measured with immunoSEQ multiplex PCR; TCRdb has only the in-frame clones, and not every one. Clone size and V and J calls were adopted from that table, with D and trimming inferred from the DNA. The sample lists 45,000 to 55,000 clones, approximately 82% seen once, with approximately 5.2% in the top ten. The chain has TRBV7-9 and TRBJ2-5; TRBD1 matches at 8 bases. Input material: peripheral blood. This TCR was recovered from a human donor in a cohort sampled during active COVID-19. The CDR3 region is CASSGRGQGGETQYF. Written as DNA, the CDR3 is TGTGCCAGCAGCGGACGCGGACAGGGAGGAGAGACCCAGTACTTC.